This T cell receptor beta chain emerged from a study of long-term antiretroviral therapy in people with HIV. At survey level, the immunoSEQ assay was run in its v3.0 version. Generated by immunoSEQ multiplex PCR, the TCRdb table keeps only in-frame clones and is missing some. This table has over 30,000 clones, 97% appearing once. Specimens retained roughly 1-11 million cryopreserved PBMC preceding DNA extraction. Study conclusions and caveats: From about 2003 to 2018, blood was obtained, possibly while participants received older ART regimens. Controls had broader CDR3 length ranges than HIV repertoires did. Once patients were on ART, diversity went higher but still fell short of transplant donor controls.

Unmatched junction bases numbered 12, after V lost 3 bases and J lost 7 bases. This CDR3 is built from 16 residues. The germline V gene encodes CDR1 MNHEY and CDR2 SMNVEV (reference sequence). This clone was detected once. Antigen specificity is unknown. Sequenced here: unsorted PBMCs, sampled 6.9 years after starting antiretroviral therapy. V gene TRBV27 combines with J gene TRBJ2-5, with 9 bases aligning to TRBD2. The clonotype originates from a man aged 25-40 years with HIV. CDR3 amino acids: CASSFEAGTSHGTQYF. Written as DNA, the CDR3 is TGTGCCAGCAGTTTCGAAGCCGGGACTAGCCACGGGACCCAGTACTTC.